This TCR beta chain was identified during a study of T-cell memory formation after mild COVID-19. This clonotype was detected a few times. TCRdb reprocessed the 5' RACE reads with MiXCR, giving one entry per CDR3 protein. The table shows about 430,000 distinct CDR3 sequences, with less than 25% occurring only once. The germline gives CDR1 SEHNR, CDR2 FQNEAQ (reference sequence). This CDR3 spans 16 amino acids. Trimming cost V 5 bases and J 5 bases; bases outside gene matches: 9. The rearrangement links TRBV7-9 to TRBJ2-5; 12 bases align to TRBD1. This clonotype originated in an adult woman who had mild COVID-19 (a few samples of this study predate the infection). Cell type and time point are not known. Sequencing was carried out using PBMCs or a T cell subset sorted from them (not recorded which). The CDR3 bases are TGTGCCAGCAGCAGTACCGGGACAGGGGGCCGGGAGACCCAGTACTTC. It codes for CASSSTGTGGRETQYF.